The 3 T cell receptor beta chains presented below share a single source sample, sequenced in a study of blood T cell repertoires in COVID-19. TCRdb's copy holds only in-frame clones and misses some; the assay was immunoSEQ multiplex PCR. The sample records tens of thousands of clones, about 78% being singletons. Sequencing used peripheral blood. All receptors come from a woman aged 55 to 70 with acute or convalescent COVID-19.

The V call is TRBV24-1, the J call TRBJ2-7; D perhaps matches TRBD1 (7 bases). Between the trimmed V and J ends, which lost 11 bases and 4 bases, there was a span of 20 bases. The V gene's germline CDR1 is KGHDR and CDR2 SFDVKD. The CDR3 has 14 amino acids. In DNA, the CDR3 is TGTGCCATCCCCCAGGGGGGCGCTCGTTACGAGCAGTACTTC. The encoded protein is CAIPQGGARYEQYF.

This clone appeared a few times. The same CDR3 is also encoded by other DNA sequences in this sample. This chain joins TRBV30 and TRBJ1-3, with D perhaps matching TRBD1 (5 bases). Germline lookup yields CDR1 GTSNPN and CDR2 SVGIG (reference sequence). This CDR3 spans 13 amino acids. Trimming took off 0 bases at V and 3 bases at J, with 6 bases between the two ends. This CDR3 reads CAWSVGGGNTIYF. In DNA, the CDR3 is TGTGCCTGGAGTGTGGGGGGTGGAAACACCATATATTTT.

The chain has TRBV19 and TRBJ2-2; D gene ambiguous. This CDR3 spans 14 amino acids. Germline loops: CDR1 LNHDA, CDR2 SQIVND (reference sequence). Trimming stripped 1 base from V and 1 base from J, with 4 bases between. CDR3 DNA sequence: TGTGCCAGTAGTATAGGTCGGAACACCGGGGAGCTGTTTTTT. Encoded protein: CASSIGRNTGELFF. Full variable domain (missing parts from reference TRBV19 and TRBJ2-2): DGGITQSPKYLFRKEGQNVTLSCEQNLNHDAMYWYRQDPGQGLRLIYYSQIVNDFQKGDIAEGYSVSREKKESFPLTVTSAQKNPTAFYLCASSIGRNTGELFFGEGSRLTVL.